This T cell receptor (beta chain) appears in the sequencing data of a study of shared clonotypes between healthy human individuals. Clones were sequenced by immunoSEQ multiplex PCR, and TCRdb holds only the in-frame ones, with some missing. The sample includes 700,000 or so clones, about two thirds of them seen just once. CDR1 is ENHRY and CDR2 is SYGVKD in the germline V gene. J was trimmed by 3 bases and V by 11 bases; bases with no gene match: 17. This CDR3 region has 17 residues. The receptor's source is a woman in her 30s in good health. Sequencing was performed on memory CD4+ T cells sorted from blood. Subset: CD45RA-negative fraction. This chain uses TRBV10-3 with TRBJ2-3; 10 bases fit TRBD2. The DNA for the CDR3 is TGTGCCTGCGGAAGGGGAGCGGGAGGGCCCTGGACAGATACGCAGTATTTT. Its protein product is CACGRGAGGPWTDTQYF.